These T cell receptor beta chains were read from a single sample in a study of blood T cell repertoires in COVID-19. Sequencing was performed with immunoSEQ multiplex PCR; in TCRdb, only in-frame clones are kept and a portion is missing. The profile shows some 180,000 clones, 75% to 85% of them singletons. The sequencing input was peripheral blood. These receptors were obtained from a human donor in a cohort sampled during active COVID-19. Each CDR3 is given with its conserved first and last residue. A D gene is named only where the DNA matches it firmly. For some rows the clone size is stated as once, few or many, or as a class when expanded; others skip it.

>TRBJ1-1|TRBV27|NA|NA
TGTGCCAGCAGTTTATATCCGGGAGGGAGCACTGAAGCTTTCTTT
CASSLYPGGSTEAFF
>TRBJ2-7|TRBV3-1/TRBV3-2|TRBD1|NA
TGTGCCAGCAGCCAAGATTTGGTCAGGGGGACGATTGTGCAGTACTTC
CASSQDLVRGTIVQYF
>TRBJ2-5|TRBV5-1|TRBD1|NA
TGCGCCAGCAGCTTACAGGGGGGAATTGAGACCCAGTACTTC
CASSLQGGIETQYF
>TRBJ1-2|TRBV9|NA|NA
TGTGCCAGCAGCGTAGCGTGGCAGGCCCACTATGGCTACACCTTC
CASSVAWQAHYGYTF
>TRBJ2-5|TRBV18|NA|NA
TGTGCCAGCTCACCCGGGGTACAAGAGACCCAGTACTTC
CASSPGVQETQYF
>TRBJ2-7|TRBV5-1|NA|NA
TGCGCCAGCAGCTTGGAGAGCGAGCAGTACTTC
CASSLESEQYF
>TRBJ1-3|TRBV3-1/TRBV3-2|NA|NA
TGTGCCAGCCGCAGGGGCAACTCTGGAAACACCATATATTTT
CASRRGNSGNTIYF
>TRBJ2-1|TRBV6-5|NA|NA
TGTGCCAGCATGAGTAGTTTTGCAAATGAGCAGTTCTTC
CASMSSFANEQFF
>TRBJ1-1|TRBV28|NA|NA
TGTGCCAGCAGTCCACACTCGGACAGCTATGAAGCTTTCTTT
CASSPHSDSYEAFF
>TRBJ1-6|TRBV7-6|NA|NA
TGTGCCAGCAGCTTGGGGGCGGGGGAGTTTAATTCACCCCTCCACTTT
CASSLGAGEFNSPLHF
>TRBJ1-4|TRBV7-9|TRBD1|NA
TGTGCCAGCAGCCCCCGGGACAGGGGAGTCACTAATGAAAAACTGTTTTTT
CASSPRDRGVTNEKLFF
>TRBJ2-7|TRBV6-9|TRBD2|NA
TGTGCCAGCAGTTCCCCCGCACTAGCGGGGGACACCTACGAGCAGTACTTC
CASSSPALAGDTYEQYF
>TRBJ1-6|TRBV2|NA|few
TGTGCCAGCAGCGCGCGGGGGCCTACCTATAATTCACCCCTCCACTTT
CASSARGPTYNSPLHF
>TRBJ2-1|TRBV7-2|TRBD2|NA
TGTGCCAGCAGGGCTGGGGGGGCCTACAATGAGCAGTTCTTC
CASRAGGAYNEQFF
>TRBJ2-5|TRBV10-2|TRBD1|NA
TGCGCCAGCATCCTCCGGCCCGAGGGGGCAGAGACCCAGTACTTC
CASILRPEGAETQYF
>TRBJ2-1|TRBV20-1|TRBD2|once
TGCAGTACTGGGAGGGTCAATGAGCAGTTCTTC
CSTGRVNEQFF
>TRBJ2-7|TRBV28|TRBD1|NA
TGTGCCAGCAGTTTATCCGAAGGGACAGGGGAGTACGAGCAGTACTTC
CASSLSEGTGEYEQYF
>TRBJ2-1|TRBV4-1|TRBD2|few
TGCGCCAGCAGCCAAGAATTAGCGAGCGGGGATGAGCAGTTCTTC
CASSQELASGDEQFF
>TRBJ2-2|TRBV28|NA|few
TGTGCCAGCAGTTTCGGGGAGGGGGTTGGCGGGGAGCTGTTTTTT
CASSFGEGVGGELFF
>TRBJ2-3|TRBV29-1|NA|NA
TGCAGCGACTCAGGGAGCACAGATACGCAGTATTTT
CSDSGSTDTQYF
>TRBJ2-1|TRBV27|TRBD2|NA
TGTGCCAGCAGCTCGACTAGCGGTCCCTACAATGAGCAGTTCTTC
CASSSTSGPYNEQFF
>TRBJ1-1|TRBV19|TRBD1|once
TGTGCCAGTAGTATGAGTCCGGGACAGAAAAACACTGAAGCTTTCTTT
CASSMSPGQKNTEAFF
>TRBJ2-3|TRBV29-1|TRBD2|NA
TGCAGCGTTCACAGACTAGCCCCAGATACGCAGTATTTT
CSVHRLAPDTQYF
>TRBJ2-1|TRBV6-4|NA|medium-sized
TGTGCCAGCATACCCGATCCAGTGTCCTACAATGAGCAGTTCTTC
CASIPDPVSYNEQFF
>TRBJ1-5|TRBV18|TRBD1|NA
TGTGCCAGCTCACCACATACAGGGGTTCAGCCCCAGCATTTT
CASSPHTGVQPQHF
>TRBJ2-7|TRBV2|TRBD1|NA
TGTGCCAGCAGACACGGACAGGGGTGGGCCTACGAGCAGTACTTC
CASRHGQGWAYEQYF
>TRBJ2-1|TRBV11-2|TRBD1|NA
TGTGCCAGCAGCTCTCGCAGGGACAGGGGACGAAGCTCCTACAATGAGCAGTTCTTC
CASSSRRDRGRSSYNEQFF
>TRBJ1-1|TRBV27|TRBD1|NA
TGTGCCAGCAGTGACGGGGGGACAGGGGCTACTGAAGCTTTCTTT
CASSDGGTGATEAFF
>TRBJ2-3|TRBV10-3|TRBD1|NA
TGTGCCATGAGGGACAGGGGGGATACGCAGTATTTT
CAMRDRGDTQYF
>TRBJ1-1|TRBV18|NA|NA
TGTGCCAGCTCACGAGACAGGATGAACACTGAAGCTTTCTTT
CASSRDRMNTEAFF
>TRBJ2-2|TRBV28|TRBD2|few
TGTGCCAGCAGTCAGTTAACCGGGACAGCCAAAACTAGCGGGAGGGCTATGGACACCGGGGAGCTGTTTTTT
CASSQLTGTAKTSGRAMDTGELFF
>TRBJ2-7|TRBV27|TRBD2|NA
TGTGCCAGCAGCACCGCGCGGGAGGGATCCTACGAGCAGTACTTC
CASSTAREGSYEQYF
>TRBJ2-7|TRBV29-1|TRBD2|NA
TGCAGCGTTGGGACTAGCTGGGCCTACGAGCAGTACTTC
CSVGTSWAYEQYF